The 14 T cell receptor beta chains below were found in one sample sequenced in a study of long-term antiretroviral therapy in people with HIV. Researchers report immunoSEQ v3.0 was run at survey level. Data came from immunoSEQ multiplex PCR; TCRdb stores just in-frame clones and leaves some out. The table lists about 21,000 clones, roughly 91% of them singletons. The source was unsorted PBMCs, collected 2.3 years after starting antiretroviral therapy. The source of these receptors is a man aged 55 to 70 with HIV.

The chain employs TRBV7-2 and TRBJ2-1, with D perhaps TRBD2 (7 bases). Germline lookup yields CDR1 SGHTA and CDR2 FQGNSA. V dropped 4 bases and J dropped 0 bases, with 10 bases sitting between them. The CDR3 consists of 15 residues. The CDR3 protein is CASSSRGASYNEQFF. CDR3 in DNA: TGTGCCAGCAGCTCCCGGGGGGCCTCCTACAATGAGCAGTTCTTC.

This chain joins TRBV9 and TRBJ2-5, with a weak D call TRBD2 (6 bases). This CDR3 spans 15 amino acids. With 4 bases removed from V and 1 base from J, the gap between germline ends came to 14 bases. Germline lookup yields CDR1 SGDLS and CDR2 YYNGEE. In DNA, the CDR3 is TGTGCCAGCAGCCCCTCCGGGGGATCCCAAGAGACCCAGTACTTC. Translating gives CASSPSGGSQETQYF.

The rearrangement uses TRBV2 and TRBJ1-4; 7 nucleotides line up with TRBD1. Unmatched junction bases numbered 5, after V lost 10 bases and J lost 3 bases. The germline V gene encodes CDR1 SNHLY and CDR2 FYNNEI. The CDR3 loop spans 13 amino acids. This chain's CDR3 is CANNRGANEKLFF. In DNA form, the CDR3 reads TGTGCCAACAACAGGGGAGCTAATGAAAAACTGTTTTTT.

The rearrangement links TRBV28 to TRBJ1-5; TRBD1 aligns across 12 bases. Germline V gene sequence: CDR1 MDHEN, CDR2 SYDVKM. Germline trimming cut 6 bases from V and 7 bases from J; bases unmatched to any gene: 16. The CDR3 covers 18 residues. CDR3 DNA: TGTGCCAGCAGCGATCCATGGGACAGGGGGCACTTGTCGCAGCCCCAGCATTTT. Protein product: CASSDPWDRGHLSQPQHF.

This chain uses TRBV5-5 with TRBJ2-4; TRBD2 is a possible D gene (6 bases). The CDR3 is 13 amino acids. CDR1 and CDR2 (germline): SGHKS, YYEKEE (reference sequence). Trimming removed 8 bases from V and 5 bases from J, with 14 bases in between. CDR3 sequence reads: CASLPGTQNIQYF. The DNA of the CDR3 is TGTGCCAGTCTTCCCGGGACTCAAAACATTCAGTACTTC.

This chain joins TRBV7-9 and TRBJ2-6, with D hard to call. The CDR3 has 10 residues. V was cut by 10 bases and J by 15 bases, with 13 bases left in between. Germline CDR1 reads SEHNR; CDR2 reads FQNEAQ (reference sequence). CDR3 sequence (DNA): TGTGCCATCCCCTCCCCGGGCCTGACTTTC. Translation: CAIPSPGLTF.

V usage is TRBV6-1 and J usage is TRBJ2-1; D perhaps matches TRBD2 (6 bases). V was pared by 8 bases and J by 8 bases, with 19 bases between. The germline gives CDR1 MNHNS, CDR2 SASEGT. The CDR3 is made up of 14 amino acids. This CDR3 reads CASRESLTKDEQFF. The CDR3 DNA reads TGTGCCAGCCGGGAGTCCCTAACAAAGGATGAGCAGTTCTTC.

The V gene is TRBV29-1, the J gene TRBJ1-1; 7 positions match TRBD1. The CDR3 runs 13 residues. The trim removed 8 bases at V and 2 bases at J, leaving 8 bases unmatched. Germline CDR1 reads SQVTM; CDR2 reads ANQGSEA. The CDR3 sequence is CSSRQGRNTEAFF. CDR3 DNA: TGCAGCTCGAGACAGGGTCGAAACACTGAAGCTTTCTTT.

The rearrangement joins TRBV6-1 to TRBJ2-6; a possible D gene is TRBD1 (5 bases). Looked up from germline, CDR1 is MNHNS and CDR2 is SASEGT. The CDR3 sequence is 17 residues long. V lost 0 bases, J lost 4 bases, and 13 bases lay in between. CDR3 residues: CASSEAPSGIGANVLTF. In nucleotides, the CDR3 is TGTGCCAGCAGTGAAGCCCCCTCAGGGATAGGGGCCAACGTCCTGACTTTC.

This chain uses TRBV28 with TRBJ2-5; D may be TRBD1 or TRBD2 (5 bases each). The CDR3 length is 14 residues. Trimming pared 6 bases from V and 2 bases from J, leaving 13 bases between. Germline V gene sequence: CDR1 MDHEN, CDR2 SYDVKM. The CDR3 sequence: CASSVPGPQETQYF. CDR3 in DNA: TGTGCCAGCAGCGTCCCGGGACCGCAAGAGACCCAGTACTTC.

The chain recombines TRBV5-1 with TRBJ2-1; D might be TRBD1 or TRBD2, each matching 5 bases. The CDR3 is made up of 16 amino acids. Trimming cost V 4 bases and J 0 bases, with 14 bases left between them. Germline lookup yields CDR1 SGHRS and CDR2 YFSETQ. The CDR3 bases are TGCGCCAGCAGCGGAACATGGGGGACCTCCTACAATGAGCAGTTCTTC. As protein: CASSGTWGTSYNEQFF.

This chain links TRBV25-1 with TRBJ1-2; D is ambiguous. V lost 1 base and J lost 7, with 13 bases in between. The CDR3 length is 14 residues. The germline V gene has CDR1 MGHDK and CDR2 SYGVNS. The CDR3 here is CASSELRELSGYTF. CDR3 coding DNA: TGTGCCAGCAGTGAATTGAGGGAGCTGAGTGGCTACACCTTC.

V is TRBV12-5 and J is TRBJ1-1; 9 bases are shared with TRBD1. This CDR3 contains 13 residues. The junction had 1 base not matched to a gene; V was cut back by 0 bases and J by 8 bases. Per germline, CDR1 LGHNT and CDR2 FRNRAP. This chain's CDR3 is CASGLVTGGEAFF. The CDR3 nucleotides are TGTGCTAGTGGTTTGGTGACAGGGGGGGAAGCTTTCTTT. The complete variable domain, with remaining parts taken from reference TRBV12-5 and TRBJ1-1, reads DARVTQTPRHKVTEMGQEVTMRCQPILGHNTVFWYRQTMMQGLELLAYFRNRAPLDDSGMPKDRFSAEMPDATLATLKIQPSEPRDSAVYFCASGLVTGGEAFFGQGTRLTVV.

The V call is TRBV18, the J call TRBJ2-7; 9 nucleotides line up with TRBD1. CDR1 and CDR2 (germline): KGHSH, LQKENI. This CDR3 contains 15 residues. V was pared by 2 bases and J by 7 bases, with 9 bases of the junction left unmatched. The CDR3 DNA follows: TGTGCCAGCTCACCAACACAGGGGGCGGCGTGGGAGCAGTACTTC. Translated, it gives CASSPTQGAAWEQYF. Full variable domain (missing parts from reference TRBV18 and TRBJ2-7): NAGVMQNPRHLVRRRGQEARLRCSPMKGHSHVYWYRQLPEEGLKFMVYLQKENIIDESGMPKERFSAEFPKEGPSILRIQQVVRGDSAAYFCASSPTQGAAWEQYFGPGTRLTVT.